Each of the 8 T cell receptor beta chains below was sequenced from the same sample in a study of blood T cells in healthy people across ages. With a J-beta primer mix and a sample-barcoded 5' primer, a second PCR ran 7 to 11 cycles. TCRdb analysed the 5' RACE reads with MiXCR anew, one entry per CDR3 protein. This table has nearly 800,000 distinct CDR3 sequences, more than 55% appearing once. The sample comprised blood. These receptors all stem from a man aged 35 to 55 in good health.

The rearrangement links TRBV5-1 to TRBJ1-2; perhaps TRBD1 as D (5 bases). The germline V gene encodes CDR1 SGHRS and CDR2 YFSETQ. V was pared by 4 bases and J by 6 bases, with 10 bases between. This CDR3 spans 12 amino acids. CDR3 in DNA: TGCGCCAGCAGCCCAGGGCGGGATGGCTACACCTTC. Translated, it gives CASSPGRDGYTF.

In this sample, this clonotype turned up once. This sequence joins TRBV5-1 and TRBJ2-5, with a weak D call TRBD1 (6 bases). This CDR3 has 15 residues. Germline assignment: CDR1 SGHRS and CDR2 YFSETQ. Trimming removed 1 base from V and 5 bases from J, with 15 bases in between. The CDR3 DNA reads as TGCGCCAGCAGCTTGTCAGGGGCACTGCGGGAGACCCAGTACTTC. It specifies CASSLSGALRETQYF.

The CDR3, as DNA: TGCAGTGCAAGGGAGCGGGACAGGGAAAAACTGTTTTTT. The encoded protein is CSARERDREKLFF. This chain uses TRBV20-1 with TRBJ1-4; TRBD1 matches 8 bases. J gave up 8 bases and V 6 bases, and 8 bases lay outside the gene matches. This CDR3 is 13 amino acids long. Germline CDR1 DFQATT, CDR2 SNEGSKA (reference sequence).

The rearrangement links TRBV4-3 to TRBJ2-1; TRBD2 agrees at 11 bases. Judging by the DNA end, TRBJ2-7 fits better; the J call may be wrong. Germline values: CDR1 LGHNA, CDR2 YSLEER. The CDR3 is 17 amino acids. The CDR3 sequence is CASSQEASGRTYNEQYF. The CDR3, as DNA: TGCGCCAGCAGCCAAGAAGCTAGCGGGAGGACCTACAATGAGCAGTACTTC.

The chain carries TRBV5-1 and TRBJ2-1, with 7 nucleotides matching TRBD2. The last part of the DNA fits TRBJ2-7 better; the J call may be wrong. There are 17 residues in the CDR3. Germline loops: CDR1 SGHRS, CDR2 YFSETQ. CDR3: CASSWSGRVIGYNEQYF. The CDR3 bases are TGCGCCAGCAGCTGGAGTGGGAGGGTGATAGGATACAATGAGCAGTACTTC.

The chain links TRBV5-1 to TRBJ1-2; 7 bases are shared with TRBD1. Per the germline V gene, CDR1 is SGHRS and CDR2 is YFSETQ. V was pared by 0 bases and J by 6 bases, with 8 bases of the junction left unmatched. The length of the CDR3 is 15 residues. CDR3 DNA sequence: TGCGCCAGCAGCTTGGCCGTGCAGGGGGACGATGGCTACACCTTC. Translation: CASSLAVQGDDGYTF.

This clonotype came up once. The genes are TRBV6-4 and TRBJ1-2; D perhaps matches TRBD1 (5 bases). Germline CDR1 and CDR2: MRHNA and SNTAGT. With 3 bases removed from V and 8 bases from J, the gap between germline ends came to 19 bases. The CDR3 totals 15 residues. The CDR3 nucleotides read TGTGCCAGCAGTGAGGGCCAGGGCCTCCCCCGCGGCTACACCTTC. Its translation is CASSEGQGLPRGYTF.

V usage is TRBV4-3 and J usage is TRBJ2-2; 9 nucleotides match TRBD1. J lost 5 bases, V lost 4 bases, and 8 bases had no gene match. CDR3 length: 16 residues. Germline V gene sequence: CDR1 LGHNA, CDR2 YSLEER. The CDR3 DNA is TGCGCCAGCAGCCTACTTACAGGGGGCGGAACCGGGGAGCTGTTTTTT. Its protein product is CASSLLTGGGTGELFF.